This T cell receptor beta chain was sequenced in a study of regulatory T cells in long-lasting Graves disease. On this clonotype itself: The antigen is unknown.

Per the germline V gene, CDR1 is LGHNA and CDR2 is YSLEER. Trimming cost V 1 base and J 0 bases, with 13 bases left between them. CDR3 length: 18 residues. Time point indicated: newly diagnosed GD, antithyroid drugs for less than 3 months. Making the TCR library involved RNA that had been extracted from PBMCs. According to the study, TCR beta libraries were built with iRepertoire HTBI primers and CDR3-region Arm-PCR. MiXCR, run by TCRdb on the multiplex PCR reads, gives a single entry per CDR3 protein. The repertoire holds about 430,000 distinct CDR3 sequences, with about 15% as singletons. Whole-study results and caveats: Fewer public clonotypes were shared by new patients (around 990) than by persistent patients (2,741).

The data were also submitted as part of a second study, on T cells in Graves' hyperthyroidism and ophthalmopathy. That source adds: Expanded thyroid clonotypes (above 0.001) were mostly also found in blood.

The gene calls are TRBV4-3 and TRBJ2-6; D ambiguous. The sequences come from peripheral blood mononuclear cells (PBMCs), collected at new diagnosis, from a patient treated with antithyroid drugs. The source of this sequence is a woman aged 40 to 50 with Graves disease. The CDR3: CASSQVSPAYSGANVLTF. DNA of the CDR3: TGCGCCAGCAGCCAAGTTTCCCCGGCCTACTCTGGGGCCAACGTCCTGACTTTC.